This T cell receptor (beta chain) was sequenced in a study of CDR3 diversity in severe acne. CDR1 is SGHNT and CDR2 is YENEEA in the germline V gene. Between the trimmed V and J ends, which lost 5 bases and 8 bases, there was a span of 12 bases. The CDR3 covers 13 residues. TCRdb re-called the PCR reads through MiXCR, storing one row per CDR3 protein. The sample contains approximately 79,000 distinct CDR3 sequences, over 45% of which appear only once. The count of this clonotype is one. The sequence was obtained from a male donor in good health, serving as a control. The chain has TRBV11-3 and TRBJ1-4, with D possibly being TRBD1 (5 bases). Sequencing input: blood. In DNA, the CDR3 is TGTGCCAGCAGCAAGGGCGGGGGGGAAAAACTGTTTTTT. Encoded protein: CASSKGGGEKLFF.